This TCR beta chain is drawn from a study of shared clonotypes between healthy human individuals. Study-level findings and limits: Naive subsets tended to show greater estimated richness than memory subsets.

Concerning this clone itself: Antigen specificity is unknown.

Germline lookup yields CDR1 SGHDT and CDR2 YYEEEE. V was shortened by 3 bases and J by 0 bases, with 13 bases between the two germline ends. The CDR3 is made up of 17 amino acids. Data came from immunoSEQ multiplex PCR; TCRdb stores just in-frame clones and leaves some out. This sample has about 510,000 clones; 96% occur once, and the top ten carry 0.06%. The TCR comes from a woman in her twenties or thirties in good health. Sequenced input: naive CD4+ T cells sorted from blood. Documented subset: CD45RA+ positively selected. This chain connects TRBV5-6 to TRBJ2-6, with D possibly being TRBD2 (6 bases). CDR3 coding DNA: TGTGCCAGCAGCTGGACGGGGGAGAGCTCTGGGGCCAACGTCCTGACTTTC. Its protein is CASSWTGESSGANVLTF.